These T cell receptor beta chains were read from a single sample in a study of T cell repertoires in cytomegalovirus infection. Using its own MiXCR run on the reads, TCRdb lists one record per CDR3 protein. The sample carries 550,000 to 700,000 distinct CDR3 sequences, approximately 40% recorded once. These TCRs' antigens remain unknown. The input for sequencing was cultured PBMCs, taken from culture after CMV antigen stimulation. The receptors derive from a human donor in good health (CMV status not recorded). Some clones in this sample may be carry-over from other donors' samples. Each CDR3 is given with its conserved first and last residue. A D gene is named only where the DNA matches it firmly.

v_call d_call cdr3_aa
TRBV2 TRBD1 CASSPQGASYNEQFF
TRBV5-1 . CASSLWGGDSPLHF
TRBV6-6 . CASSARDEGEKLFF
TRBV6-8 . CASSYRRTVEAFF
TRBV18 . CASSMTPQETQYF
TRBV20-1 . CSARSGTSYEQYF
TRBV5-1 . CASSLRPDTEAFF
TRBV6-1 TRBD2 CASSVLAGELTDTQYF
TRBV12-3/TRBV12-4 . CASSFGAGSTEAFF
TRBV7-8 . CASSRNRVEANVLTF
TRBV18 . CASSPPPGANVLTF
TRBV7-9 . CASSLAGSRDTQYF
TRBV5-6 TRBD1 CASKDRGYEQYF
TRBV6-2/TRBV6-3 TRBD1 CASSDGQGIDKQYF
TRBV7-8 TRBD2 CASSSRGRGVPDTQYF
TRBV20-1 TRBD1 CSARRQGTGNTEAFF
TRBV4-2 . CASSQERDTQYF
TRBV27 . CASSLSGGRPEAFF
TRBV29-1 . CSAPGTGTDTQYF
TRBV18 TRBD1 CASSPDRGGRYEQYF
TRBV7-2 TRBD1 CASSLAMDRPAGGYTF
TRBV25-1 TRBD1 CASSARTGATEAFF
TRBV18 . CASSRIRDSNQPQHF
TRBV7-9 . CASSLTRTGSSGEQYF
TRBV9 . CASSARGDTQYF
TRBV7-8 TRBD1 CASSLRTGLYGYTF
TRBV4-2 TRBD1 CASSQVVAGGTEAFF
TRBV15 . CATSRAQETQYF
TRBV7-2 . CASSLVGVGGNEQFF
TRBV2 . CASSRPPFSYEQYF
TRBV6-6 TRBD1 CASSSTTGLQPQHF
TRBV28 TRBD1 CASSRQGVFFNEQFF
TRBV7-4 . CASSLMKGSLDEKLFF
TRBV27 . CASQPARGSYEQYF
TRBV12-3/TRBV12-4 TRBD2 CASRLNLGLAGGDGTDTQYF
TRBV12-3/TRBV12-4 . CASSLSRGHPTEAFF
TRBV7-8 . CASSSPLEIGDYGYTF
TRBV7-2 . CASAPERTDTQYF
TRBV7-2 TRBD2 CASSSRLAGFPSYNEQFF
TRBV7-8 TRBD1 CASSRDRVLFNEQFF
TRBV6-2/TRBV6-3 . CASSYSGGDTEAFF
TRBV25-1 . CASSIGHLNTEAFF
TRBV20-1 . CSARDGGLTAGANVLTF
TRBV12-3/TRBV12-4 . CAAKITDTQYF
TRBV20-1 . CSARQGPARNEQFF
TRBV10-3 . CAISTGTQYNEQFF
TRBV12-3/TRBV12-4 . CASSTDTQVWAFF
TRBV6-2/TRBV6-3 . CASSYRTRGNTEAFF
TRBV10-3 . CAIRNSGNTIYF
TRBV11-2 . CASSLVPEISYEQYF
TRBV7-8 . CASSQRANYGYTF